These T cell receptor beta chains were read from a single sample in a study of regulatory T cells in long-lasting Graves disease. From the multiplex PCR reads, TCRdb called clonotypes with MiXCR, one entry per CDR3 protein. The sample has over 450,000 distinct CDR3 sequences; about 22% are singletons. Sequencing used peripheral blood mononuclear cells (PBMCs), obtained when the disease was refractory, from a patient treated with antithyroid drugs. The source is a female donor with Graves disease. CDR3s include the opening cysteine and the closing phenylalanine or tryptophan. D genes are given only for firm matches. Size is omitted from some rows. Given values are once, few, many or a class for expanded clones.

>.|TRBJ2-5|few|12|TRBV7-9
CASSLYSETQYF
TGTGCCAGCAGCTTATATTCAGAGACCCAGTACTTC
>.|TRBJ1-1|.|14|TRBV29-1
CSTGLLKGNTEAFF
TGCAGCACCGGACTTCTCAAGGGGAACACTGAAGCTTTCTTT
>TRBD2|TRBJ2-7|few|16|TRBV19
CASSKRGTSGSREQYF
TGTGCCAGTAGTAAGCGAGGGACTAGCGGGAGCCGCGAGCAGTACTTC
>.|TRBJ1-1|.|15|TRBV12-3/TRBV12-4
CASSLDFWGGAEAFF
TGTGCCAGCAGTTTAGATTTCTGGGGGGGAGCTGAAGCTTTCTTT
>TRBD2|TRBJ2-1|few|17|TRBV7-2
CASSLGGGLAIDNEQFF
TGTGCCAGCAGCTTGGGGGGTGGACTAGCGATAGATAATGAGCAGTTCTTC
>TRBD2|TRBJ2-7|.|15|TRBV28
CASSLTSGRSDEQYF
TGTGCCAGCAGTTTAACTAGCGGGAGGAGCGACGAGCAGTACTTC
>.|TRBJ2-7|.|12|TRBV7-8
CASSQTLYEQYF
TGTGCCAGCAGCCAGACCCTTTACGAGCAGTACTTC
>.|TRBJ2-3|.|17|TRBV7-3
CASSLIGRALGTDTQYF
TGTGCCAGCAGCTTAATCGGCAGGGCGTTAGGCACAGATACGCAGTATTTT
>TRBD1|TRBJ1-1|.|14|TRBV5-6
CASNPVTGGTEAFF
TGTGCCAGCAACCCAGTCACAGGGGGCACTGAAGCTTTCTTT
>.|TRBJ1-1|.|14|TRBV5-1
CASSWDALNTEAFF
TGCGCCAGCAGCTGGGACGCCTTGAACACTGAAGCTTTCTTT
>.|TRBJ1-4|few|15|TRBV20-1
CSARGGSGDDEKLFF
TGCAGTGCTAGAGGGGGGAGTGGGGACGACGAAAAACTGTTTTTT
>.|TRBJ1-2|many|12|TRBV30
CAWSGQVDGYTF
TGTGCCTGGAGTGGACAGGTAGATGGCTACACCTTC
>.|TRBJ1-2|many|14|TRBV12-3/TRBV12-4
CASSLSPGVYGYTF
TGTGCCAGCAGTTTAAGCCCAGGGGTCTATGGCTACACCTTC
>.|TRBJ1-2|.|18|TRBV19
CASSMRREQAPPNYGYTF
TGTGCCAGTAGTATGCGCAGGGAGCAAGCGCCTCCTAACTATGGCTACACCTTC
>TRBD1|TRBJ1-6|many|21|TRBV28
CASSLAPGQGTVSSRNSPLHF
TGTGCCAGCAGTTTGGCCCCGGGACAGGGGACTGTTTCTTCTCGTAATTCACCCCTCCACTTT
>.|TRBJ2-2|.|15|TRBV9
CASKTGDSVTGELFF
TGTGCCAGCAAAACGGGAGATTCGGTAACCGGGGAGCTGTTTTTT
>.|TRBJ1-2|.|14|TRBV9
CASSDSGVHYGYTF
TGTGCCAGCAGCGATTCGGGGGTGCATTATGGCTACACCTTC
>.|TRBJ2-7|.|15|TRBV19
CASSINPPGSYEQYF
TGTGCCAGTAGTATAAACCCTCCGGGCTCCTACGAGCAGTACTTC
>TRBD1|TRBJ2-4|.|16|TRBV19
CASSSSRTGTGDIQYF
TGTGCCAGTAGTTCCTCGCGGACCGGGACAGGGGATATTCAGTACTTC
>TRBD2|TRBJ2-7|few|14|TRBV20-1
CSAVGLAGVGEQYF
TGCAGTGCTGTGGGACTAGCGGGAGTCGGGGAGCAGTACTTC
>TRBD1|TRBJ2-1|.|17|TRBV6-5
CASSYSRQGSTYNEQFF
TGTGCCAGCAGTTACTCTCGACAGGGGAGCACCTACAATGAGCAGTTCTTC
>.|TRBJ2-2|few|16|TRBV28
CASSFADTSNTGELFF
TGTGCCAGCAGTTTCGCAGACACCTCAAACACCGGGGAGCTGTTTTTT
>.|TRBJ1-3|.|16|TRBV2
CASSVLGPGTGNTIYF
TGTGCCAGCAGTGTTTTGGGACCAGGGACTGGAAACACCATATATTTT
>TRBD1|TRBJ1-1|few|16|TRBV6-1
CASTPRGQGLNTEAFF
TGTGCCAGCACCCCGAGGGGACAGGGCTTGAACACTGAAGCTTTCTTT
>TRBD1|TRBJ2-7|.|14|TRBV27
CASSPTGGIYEQYF
TGTGCCAGCAGTCCGACAGGGGGCATCTACGAGCAGTACTTC
>.|TRBJ1-3|.|12|TRBV29-1
CSVEERGNTIYF
TGCAGCGTTGAAGAGCGGGGGAACACCATATATTTT
>.|TRBJ2-1|few|12|TRBV28
CASSRTWHEQFF
TGTGCCAGCAGTCGGACCTGGCATGAGCAGTTCTTC
>.|TRBJ2-1|few|13|TRBV7-2
CASSLRRGEEQFF
TGTGCCAGCAGCTTACGCAGGGGAGAGGAGCAGTTCTTC
>.|TRBJ1-5|.|16|TRBV20-1
CSARSAQGGDNQPQHF
TGCAGTGCTAGAAGTGCACAGGGCGGAGACAATCAGCCCCAGCATTTT
>.|TRBJ2-2|.|13|TRBV10-3
CAISGRDTGELFF
TGTGCCATCAGTGGGCGGGACACCGGGGAGCTGTTTTTT
>.|TRBJ1-1|many|13|TRBV7-8
CASSYSGDGEAFF
TGTGCCAGCAGCTACTCAGGGGATGGGGAAGCTTTCTTT
>.|TRBJ1-2|.|13|TRBV20-1
CSAVTSANYGYTF
TGCAGTGCTGTAACCTCAGCTAACTATGGCTACACCTTC
>.|TRBJ1-5|many|15|TRBV28
CASSLGGRGNQPQHF
TGTGCCAGCAGCTTAGGAGGCAGGGGTAATCAGCCCCAGCATTTT
>.|TRBJ2-5|many|14|TRBV27
CASSRWQGQETQYF
TGTGCCAGCAGTAGGTGGCAGGGCCAAGAGACCCAGTACTTC
>TRBD2|TRBJ2-7|.|14|TRBV12-3/TRBV12-4
CASSFSGSGNEQYF
TGTGCCAGCAGCTTTAGCGGGAGTGGGAACGAGCAGTACTTC
>.|TRBJ1-5|few|12|TRBV20-1
CSARGGDQPQHF
TGCAGTGCTAGGGGAGGGGATCAGCCCCAGCATTTT
>.|TRBJ2-5|many|15|TRBV2
CASSRETSSQETQYF
TGTGCCAGCAGTAGGGAGACAAGCAGCCAAGAGACCCAGTACTTC
>TRBD1|TRBJ1-1|many|15|TRBV6-1
CASIPLDRGLAEAFF
TGTGCCAGCATCCCACTGGACAGGGGGCTAGCTGAAGCTTTCTTT
>.|TRBJ2-6|.|15|TRBV4-1
CASSYLLSGANVLTF
TGCGCCAGCAGCTACCTACTGTCTGGGGCCAACGTCCTGACTTTC
>TRBD1|TRBJ2-7|many|15|TRBV28
CASRGHRDRDYEQYF
TGTGCCAGCAGGGGTCACCGGGACAGGGACTACGAGCAGTACTTC
>.|TRBJ1-1|many|14|TRBV28
CASSFPLENTEAFF
TGTGCCAGCAGTTTCCCCCTTGAGAACACTGAAGCTTTCTTT
>.|TRBJ1-1|few|15|TRBV6-2/TRBV6-3
CAGSYEGPLNTEAFF
TGTGCCGGCAGTTACGAGGGACCCCTGAACACTGAAGCTTTCTTT
>.|TRBJ2-7|.|15|TRBV4-3
CASSPSDSQNYEQYF
TGCGCCAGCAGCCCCTCGGACAGTCAGAACTACGAGCAGTACTTC
>.|TRBJ2-5|many|14|TRBV13
CASSSTVGVETQYF
TGTGCCAGCAGCTCGACAGTTGGGGTAGAGACCCAGTACTTC
>TRBD1|TRBJ1-2|many|14|TRBV28
CASSSGQNNYGYTF
TGTGCCAGCAGTTCGGGACAGAACAACTATGGCTACACCTTC
>TRBD2|TRBJ2-7|many|14|TRBV7-2
CASSLFSGSYEQYF
TGTGCCAGCAGCTTATTTAGCGGGAGTTACGAGCAGTACTTC
>.|TRBJ2-5|.|15|TRBV19
CASTDSGVYQETQYF
TGTGCCAGTACGGACTCAGGGGTGTACCAAGAGACCCAGTACTTC